The T cell receptor (beta chain) described here comes from a study of a mutant IDH1 vaccine in newly diagnosed glioma (dated by TCRdb to the early 2020s). About the full investigation: Patients were given eight vaccinations, in weeks 1, 3, 5, 7, 11, 15, 19 and 23, which matched visits V03 through V10. Vaccination started 4-6 weeks after radiotherapy alone, or was given together with temozolomide cycles in the groups whose treatment included chemotherapy. Of the roughly 30 treated patients, approximately 62% were male and around 40% were female, and the mean age was approximately 40 years. Before enrollment, patients had received standard therapy of radiotherapy alone, temozolomide alone, or radiochemotherapy with temozolomide; most received the combination. Six visits were used for peripheral blood collection: V03 (baseline), V05, V07, V10, V12 and V13. For exploratory analyses, longitudinal TCRB deep sequencing was carried out in 25 to 30 treated patients wherever samples were available.

V and J are truncated by 2 bases and 7 bases respectively, leaving an intervening sequence of 3 bases. Inclusive of the bounding cysteine and phenylalanine, the CDR3 is 12 residues long. Only CDR3 DNA is held: 36 bases, read in frame from base 1. CDR1 and CDR2 are drawn from the germline V gene: SGHTA, FQGNSA. What this sample's time point label stands for: week 23, last vaccination. Each vaccine dose, consisting of 300 ug of a 20-mer mutant IDH1 peptide in Montanide, was administered subcutaneously with topical imiquimod. All donors had newly diagnosed IDH1-mutant astrocytomas of WHO grade 3 or 4 that showed loss of nuclear ATRX. The samples were drawn from NOA16, a multicentre, single-arm, open-label phase I trial in Germany that tested a mutant IDH1 peptide vaccine in humans for the first time. Genomic DNA for TCRB sequencing was isolated from EDTA blood with the DNeasy Blood and Tissue Kit. Library preparation used the immunoSEQ multiplex PCR assay. Following the manufacturer's protocol, the hsTCRB Kit was used to amplify rearranged TCR beta chain sequences. An Illumina MiSeq was used to sequence the TCRB libraries. The published analysis was carried out like this. The kit vendor's proprietary platform handled demultiplexing, trimming and gene mapping. Held by TCRdb, this immuneACCESS table contains in-frame sequences only and omits some clones. Under half of the omission traces to an unresolved V gene where checked; the cause of the rest is unknown. From that table come the V and J calls and clone size; the DNA was used to work out D and trimming. The sample records around 26,000 clones, approximately 78% of which are singletons. In total, the top ten clones hold about 15% of the sample.

What the study reported, not specific to this receptor: Vaccine-induced immune responses across multiple MHC alleles were detected in about 92% of patients. It was noted by the authors that analyses of patient blood samples could not be reproduced owing to sample limitations. Changes in the top peripheral T cell clonotypes picked up by TCRB sequencing did not appear to be linked to pseudoprogression. Availability determined which PBMC samples were chosen for TCRB deep sequencing.

As concerns this clone: Its antigen is still unknown. Base qualities are missing; no much larger clone stands one base away.

This TCR was recovered from a woman in her thirties with glioma. The material sequenced was PBMCs, taken from a glioma patient whose treatment included an IDH1 peptide vaccine. The chain is assembled from TRBV7-2 and TRBJ1-6; no D segment can be confidently identified. CDR3 region: CASSLTNSPLHF. The DNA sequence is TGTGCCAGCAGCTTAACCAATTCACCCCTCCACTTT.